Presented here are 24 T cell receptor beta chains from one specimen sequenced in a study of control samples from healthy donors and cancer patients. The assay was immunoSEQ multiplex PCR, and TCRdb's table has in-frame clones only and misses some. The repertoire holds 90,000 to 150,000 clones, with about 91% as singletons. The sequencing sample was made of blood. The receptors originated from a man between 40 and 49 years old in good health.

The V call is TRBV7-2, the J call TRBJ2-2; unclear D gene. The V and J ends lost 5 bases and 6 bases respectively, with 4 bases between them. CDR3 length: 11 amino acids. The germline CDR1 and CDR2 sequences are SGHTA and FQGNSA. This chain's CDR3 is CASSPAGELFF. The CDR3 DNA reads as TGTGCCAGCAGCCCGGCCGGGGAGCTGTTTTTT.

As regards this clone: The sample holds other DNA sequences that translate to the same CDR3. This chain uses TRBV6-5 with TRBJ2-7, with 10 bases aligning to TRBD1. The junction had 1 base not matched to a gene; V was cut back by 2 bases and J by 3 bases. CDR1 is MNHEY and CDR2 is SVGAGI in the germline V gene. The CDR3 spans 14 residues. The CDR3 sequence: CASSYRDRGYEQYF. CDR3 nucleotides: TGTGCCAGCAGTTACAGGGACAGGGGCTACGAGCAGTACTTC.

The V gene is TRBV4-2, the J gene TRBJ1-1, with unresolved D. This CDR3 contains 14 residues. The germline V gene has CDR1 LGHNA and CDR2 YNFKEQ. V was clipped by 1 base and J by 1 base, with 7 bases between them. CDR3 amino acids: CASSQVDPNTEAFF. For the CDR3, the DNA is TGTGCCAGCAGCCAAGTCGACCCGAACACTGAAGCTTTCTTT.

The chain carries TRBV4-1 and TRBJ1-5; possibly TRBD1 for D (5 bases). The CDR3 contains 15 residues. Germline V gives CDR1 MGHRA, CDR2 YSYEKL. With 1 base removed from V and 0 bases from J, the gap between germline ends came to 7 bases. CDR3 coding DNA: TGCGCCAGCAGCCAAGTCAGGGATAGCAATCAGCCCCAGCATTTT. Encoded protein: CASSQVRDSNQPQHF.

This CDR3 reads CASSLARGTDTQYF. The DNA for the CDR3 is TGCGCCAGCAGCTTAGCCAGGGGCACAGATACGCAGTATTTT. V gene TRBV5-1 combines with J gene TRBJ2-3; TRBD1 might be the D (5 bases). CDR1 is SGHRS and CDR2 is YFSETQ in the germline V gene. Trimming removed 2 bases at V and 1 base at J, with 8 bases between. The CDR3 is made up of 14 amino acids.

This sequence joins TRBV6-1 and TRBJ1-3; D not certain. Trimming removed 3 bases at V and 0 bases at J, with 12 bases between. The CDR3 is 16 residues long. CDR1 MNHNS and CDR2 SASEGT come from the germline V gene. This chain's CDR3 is CASSEADGPSGNTIYF. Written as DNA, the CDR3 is TGTGCCAGCAGTGAGGCGGACGGGCCCTCTGGAAACACCATATATTTT.

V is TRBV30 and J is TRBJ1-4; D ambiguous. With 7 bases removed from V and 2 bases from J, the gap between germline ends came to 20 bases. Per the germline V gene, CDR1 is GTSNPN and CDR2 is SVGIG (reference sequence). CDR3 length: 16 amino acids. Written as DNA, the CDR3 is TGTGCCTCCTCCCTGGCCCGCCGTGGGACTAATGAAAAACTGTTTTTT. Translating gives CASSLARRGTNEKLFF.

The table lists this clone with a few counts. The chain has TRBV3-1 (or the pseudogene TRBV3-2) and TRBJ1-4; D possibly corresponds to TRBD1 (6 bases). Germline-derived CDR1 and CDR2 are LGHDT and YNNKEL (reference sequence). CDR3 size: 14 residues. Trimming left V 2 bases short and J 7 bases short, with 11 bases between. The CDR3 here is CASSQRSGVEKLFF. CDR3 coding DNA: TGTGCCAGCAGCCAACGATCAGGGGTTGAAAAACTGTTTTTT.

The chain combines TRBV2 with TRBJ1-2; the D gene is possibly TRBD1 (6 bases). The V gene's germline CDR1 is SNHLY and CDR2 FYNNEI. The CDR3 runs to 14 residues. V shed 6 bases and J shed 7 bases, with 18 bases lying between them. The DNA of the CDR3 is TGTGCCAGCAGGCCGACAGGTAGATCCTCTGGCTACACCTTC. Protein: CASRPTGRSSGYTF.

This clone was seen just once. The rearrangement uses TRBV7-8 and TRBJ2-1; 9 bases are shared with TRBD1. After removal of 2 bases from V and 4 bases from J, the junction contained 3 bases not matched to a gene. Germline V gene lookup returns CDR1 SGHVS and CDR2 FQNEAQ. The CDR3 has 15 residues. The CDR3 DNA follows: TGTGCCAGCAGCTTAAGACAGGGGGTTTACAATGAGCAGTTCTTC. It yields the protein CASSLRQGVYNEQFF.

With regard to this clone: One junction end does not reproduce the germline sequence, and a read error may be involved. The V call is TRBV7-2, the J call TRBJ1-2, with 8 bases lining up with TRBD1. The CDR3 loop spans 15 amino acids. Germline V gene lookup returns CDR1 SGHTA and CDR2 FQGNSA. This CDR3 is CASSPTGQGNSGYTF. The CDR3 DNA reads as TGTGCCAGCAGCCCAACCGGACAGGGTAACTCTGGCTACACCTTC.

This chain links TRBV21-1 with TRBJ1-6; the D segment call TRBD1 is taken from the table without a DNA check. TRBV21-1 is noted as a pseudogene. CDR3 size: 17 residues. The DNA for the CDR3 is TGTGCCAGCAGCAAAGCGGGTGGCGACAGGGATAATTCACCCCTCCACTTT. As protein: CASSKAGGDRDNSPLHF.

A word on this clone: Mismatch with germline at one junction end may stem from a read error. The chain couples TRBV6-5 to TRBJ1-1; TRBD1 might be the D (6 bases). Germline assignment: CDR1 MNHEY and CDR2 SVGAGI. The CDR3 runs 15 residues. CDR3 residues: CANSYRVSGNTEAFF. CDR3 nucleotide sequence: TGTGCCAACAGTTACAGGGTATCAGGGAACACTGAAGCTTTCTTT.

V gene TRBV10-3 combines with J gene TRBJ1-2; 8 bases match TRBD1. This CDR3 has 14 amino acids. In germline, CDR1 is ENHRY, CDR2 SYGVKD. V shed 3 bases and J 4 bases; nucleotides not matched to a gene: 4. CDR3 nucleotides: TGTGCCATCAGTGATAGACAGGGGACCTATGGCTACACCTTC. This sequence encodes CAISDRQGTYGYTF.

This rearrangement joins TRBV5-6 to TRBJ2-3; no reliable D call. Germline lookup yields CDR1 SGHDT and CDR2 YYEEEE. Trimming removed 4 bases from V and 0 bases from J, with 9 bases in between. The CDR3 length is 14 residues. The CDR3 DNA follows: TGTGCCAGCAGCACGGTCGTAAGCACAGATACGCAGTATTTT. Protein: CASSTVVSTDTQYF.

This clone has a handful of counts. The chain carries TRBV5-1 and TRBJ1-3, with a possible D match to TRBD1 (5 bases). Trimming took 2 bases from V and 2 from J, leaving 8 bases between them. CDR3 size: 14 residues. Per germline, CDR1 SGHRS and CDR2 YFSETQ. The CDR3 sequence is CASSFRGAGNTIYF. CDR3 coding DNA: TGCGCCAGCAGCTTTAGGGGAGCTGGAAACACCATATATTTT.

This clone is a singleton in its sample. The CDR3 DNA reads TGTGCCAGCAGCTCAGAACAGGGCTTCGCGAACACCGGGGAGCTGTTTTTT. Residues: CASSSEQGFANTGELFF. The chain carries TRBV11-2 and TRBJ2-2; perhaps TRBD1 as D (6 bases). Germline loops: CDR1 SGHAT, CDR2 FQNNGV. V lost 4 bases and J lost 0, with 15 bases in between. CDR3 size: 17 residues. Together with reference TRBV11-2 and TRBJ2-2, the CDR3 gives the full variable domain: EAGVAQSPRYKIIEKRQSVAFWCNPISGHATLYWYQQILGQGPKLLIQFQNNGVVDDSQLPKDRFSAERLKGVDSTLKIQPAKLEDSAVYLCASSSEQGFANTGELFFGEGSRLTVL.

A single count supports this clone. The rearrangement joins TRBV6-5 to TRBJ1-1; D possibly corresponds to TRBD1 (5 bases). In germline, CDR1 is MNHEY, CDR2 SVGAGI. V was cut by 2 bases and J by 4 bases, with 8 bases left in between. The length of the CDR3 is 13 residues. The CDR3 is CASSYTGRTEAFF. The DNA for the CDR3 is TGTGCCAGCAGTTACACGGGGCGCACTGAAGCTTTCTTT.

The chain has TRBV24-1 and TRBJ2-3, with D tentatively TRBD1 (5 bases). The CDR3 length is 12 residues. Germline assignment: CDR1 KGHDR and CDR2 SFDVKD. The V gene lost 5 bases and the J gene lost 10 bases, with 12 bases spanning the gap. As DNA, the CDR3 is TGTGCCACCAGTGGACAGCCTGAGGCGCAGTATTTT. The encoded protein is CATSGQPEAQYF.

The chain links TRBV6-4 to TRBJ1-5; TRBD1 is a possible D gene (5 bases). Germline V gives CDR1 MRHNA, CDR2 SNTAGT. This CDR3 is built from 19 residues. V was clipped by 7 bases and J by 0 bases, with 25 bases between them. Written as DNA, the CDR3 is TGTGCCAGCAAGATCCCCCAAAGGGGCGACACATATAGCAATCAGCCCCAGCATTTT. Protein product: CASKIPQRGDTYSNQPQHF.

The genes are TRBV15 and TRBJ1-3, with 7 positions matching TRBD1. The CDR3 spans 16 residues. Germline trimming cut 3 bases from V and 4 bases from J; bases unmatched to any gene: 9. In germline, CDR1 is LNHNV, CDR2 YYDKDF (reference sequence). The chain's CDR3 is CATSRDRPEGGNTIYF. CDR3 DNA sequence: TGTGCCACCAGCAGGGACAGGCCCGAAGGAGGAAACACCATATATTTT.

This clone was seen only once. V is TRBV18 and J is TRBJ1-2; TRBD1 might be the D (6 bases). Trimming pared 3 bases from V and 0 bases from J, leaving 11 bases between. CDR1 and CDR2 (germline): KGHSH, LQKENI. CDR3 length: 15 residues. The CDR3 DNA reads TGTGCCAGCTCACCTAGGACAGTCACTAACTATGGCTACACCTTC. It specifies CASSPRTVTNYGYTF.

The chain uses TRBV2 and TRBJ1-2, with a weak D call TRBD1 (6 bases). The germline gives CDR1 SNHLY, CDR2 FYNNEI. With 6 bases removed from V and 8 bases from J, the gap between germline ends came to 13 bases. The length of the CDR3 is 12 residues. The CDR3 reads CASRAGGGGYTF. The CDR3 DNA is TGTGCCAGCAGGGCCGGGGGCGGCGGCTACACCTTC.

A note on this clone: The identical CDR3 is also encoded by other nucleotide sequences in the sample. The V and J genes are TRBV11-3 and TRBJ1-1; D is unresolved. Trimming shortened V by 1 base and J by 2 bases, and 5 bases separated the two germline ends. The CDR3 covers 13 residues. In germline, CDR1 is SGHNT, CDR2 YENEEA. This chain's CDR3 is CASSLGANTEAFF. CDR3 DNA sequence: TGTGCCAGCAGCTTAGGGGCTAACACTGAAGCTTTCTTT. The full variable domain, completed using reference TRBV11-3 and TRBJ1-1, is EAGVVQSPRYKIIEKKQPVAFWCNPISGHNTLYWYLQNLGQGPELLIRYENEEAVDDSQLPKDRFSAERLKGVDSTLKIQPAELGDSAVYLCASSLGANTEAFFGQGTRLTVV.